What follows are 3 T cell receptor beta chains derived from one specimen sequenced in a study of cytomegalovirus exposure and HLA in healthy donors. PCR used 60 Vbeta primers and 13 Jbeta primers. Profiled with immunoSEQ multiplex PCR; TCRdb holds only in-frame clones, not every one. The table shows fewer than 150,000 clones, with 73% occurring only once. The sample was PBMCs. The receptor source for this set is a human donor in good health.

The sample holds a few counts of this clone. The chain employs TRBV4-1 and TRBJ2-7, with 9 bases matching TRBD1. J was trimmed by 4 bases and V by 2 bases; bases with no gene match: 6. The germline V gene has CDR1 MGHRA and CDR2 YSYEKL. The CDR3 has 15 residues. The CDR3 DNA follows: TGCGCCAGCAGCCAACCCGGGACAGGGAGGTACGAGCAGTACTTC. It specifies CASSQPGTGRYEQYF.

The CDR3: CASSRGAAPTYEQYF. CDR3 nucleotide sequence: TGTGCCAGCAGTCGCGGGGCGGCCCCAACCTACGAGCAGTACTTC. This chain links TRBV5-4 with TRBJ2-7; possible D gene TRBD2, 6 bases. CDR1 and CDR2 from the germline V gene are SGHNT and YYREEE (reference sequence). The CDR3 totals 15 residues. V lost 5 bases, J lost 2 bases, and 17 bases lay in between. The entire variable domain, with the rest obtained from reference TRBV5-4 and TRBJ2-7, is as follows: ETGVTQSPTHLIKTRGQQVTLRCSSQSGHNTVSWYQQALGQGPQFIFQYYREEENGRGNFPPRFSGLQFPNYSSELNVNALELDDSALYLCASSRGAAPTYEQYFGPGTRLTVT.

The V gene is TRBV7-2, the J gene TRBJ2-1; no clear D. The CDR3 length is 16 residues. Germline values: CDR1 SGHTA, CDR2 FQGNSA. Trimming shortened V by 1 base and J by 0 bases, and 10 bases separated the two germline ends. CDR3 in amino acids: CASSLGRPSSYNEQFF. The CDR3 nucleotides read TGTGCCAGCAGCTTAGGTCGCCCTAGCTCCTACAATGAGCAGTTCTTC.